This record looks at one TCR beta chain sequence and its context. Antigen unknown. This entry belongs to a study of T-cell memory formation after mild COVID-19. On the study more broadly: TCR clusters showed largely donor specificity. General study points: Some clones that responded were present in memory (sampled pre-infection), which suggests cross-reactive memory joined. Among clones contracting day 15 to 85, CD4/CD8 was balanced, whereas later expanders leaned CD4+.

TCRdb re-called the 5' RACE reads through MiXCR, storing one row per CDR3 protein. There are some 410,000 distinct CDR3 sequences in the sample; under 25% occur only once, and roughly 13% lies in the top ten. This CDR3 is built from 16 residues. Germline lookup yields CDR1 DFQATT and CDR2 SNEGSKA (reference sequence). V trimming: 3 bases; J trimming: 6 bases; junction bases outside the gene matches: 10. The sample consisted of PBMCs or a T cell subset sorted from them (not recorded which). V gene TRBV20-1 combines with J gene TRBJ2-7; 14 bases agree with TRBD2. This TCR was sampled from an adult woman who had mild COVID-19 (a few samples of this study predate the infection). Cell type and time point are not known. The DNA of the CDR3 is TGCAGTGCTAGGGGACTAGCGGGAGTTAGGGCGTCCGAGCAGTACTTC. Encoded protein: CSARGLAGVRASEQYF.